The rows below give T cell receptor beta chains drawn from one sample of a study of blood T cell repertoires in COVID-19. Clones were read by immunoSEQ multiplex PCR, and TCRdb kept only the in-frame ones, dropping some. The sample shows fewer than 250,000 clones, around 90% of them seen only once. Source material: PBMCs or T cells enriched from blood (not recorded which). Source of these receptors: a man between 50 and 59 years old who had been exposed to COVID-19. Each CDR3 is given with its conserved first and last residue. A D gene is named only where the DNA matches it firmly. Clone size is given for some rows only: seen once, a few or many times, or a class if the clone is expanded.

J gene | V gene | clone size | D gene | CDR3 protein | CDR3 DNA
TRBJ1-1 | TRBV18 | NA | TRBD1 | CASTLNQAEQGTEAFF | TGTGCCAGCACCCTAAATCAAGCGGAACAGGGGACTGAAGCTTTCTTT
TRBJ1-2 | TRBV3-1/TRBV3-2 | NA | TRBD1 | CASSYRGRRGYTF | TGTGCCAGCAGCTACAGGGGGCGGAGGGGCTACACCTTC
TRBJ1-1 | TRBV30 | NA | TRBD1 | CAWSVQDRGNTEAFF | TGTGCCTGGAGTGTACAAGACAGGGGGAACACTGAAGCTTTCTTT
TRBJ2-5 | TRBV28 | NA | TRBD1 | CASSSLSGGRETQYF | TGTGCCAGCAGTTCCCTATCAGGGGGCCGGGAGACCCAGTACTTC
TRBJ1-4 | TRBV5-4 | NA | TRBD1 | CASSEQGAREKLFF | TGTGCCAGCAGCGAACAGGGGGCGCGAGAAAAACTGTTTTTT
TRBJ1-5 | TRBV6-6 | NA | NA | CASSYPTAYSNQPQHF | TGTGCCAGCAGTTACCCAACAGCTTATAGCAATCAGCCCCAGCATTTT
TRBJ2-3 | TRBV24-1 | NA | NA | CATSDGTRSSELDTQYF | TGTGCCACCAGTGACGGAACCAGGTCGTCAGAACTGGATACGCAGTATTTT
TRBJ1-1 | TRBV27 | NA | NA | CASSSLTLNTEAFF | TGTGCCAGCAGTTCTTTAACTTTGAACACTGAAGCTTTCTTT
TRBJ2-2 | TRBV5-4 | NA | TRBD2 | CASSLEPSGYGGELFF | TGTGCCAGCAGCTTGGAGCCTAGCGGGTACGGCGGGGAGCTGTTTTTT
TRBJ1-2 | TRBV20-1 | NA | TRBD1 | CSASYGTVGGYTF | TGCAGTGCTAGTTACGGGACAGTTGGCGGCTACACCTTC
TRBJ2-2 | TRBV18 | NA | TRBD1 | CASSPLFQGADTGELFF | TGTGCCAGCTCACCACTTTTCCAGGGGGCGGACACCGGGGAGCTGTTTTTT
TRBJ2-2 | TRBV4-1 | once | TRBD1 | CASSPRTGVPTGELFF | TGCGCCAGCAGCCCGAGGACAGGGGTTCCAACCGGGGAGCTGTTTTTT
TRBJ2-1 | TRBV2 | NA | TRBD2 | CASSEMPSGHNEQFF | TGTGCCAGCAGTGAAATGCCTAGCGGTCACAATGAGCAGTTCTTC
TRBJ1-5 | TRBV27 | NA | TRBD1 | CASSLVAYRGDQPQHF | TGTGCCAGCAGTTTAGTAGCTTACAGGGGTGATCAGCCCCAGCATTTT
TRBJ1-2 | TRBV6-6 | NA | TRBD1 | CASSSFADRGSHGYTF | TGTGCCAGCAGTTCTTTCGCCGACAGGGGATCCCACGGCTACACCTTC
TRBJ2-3 | TRBV11-3 | NA | NA | CASSLSGNTDTQYF | TGTGCCAGCAGCTTATCGGGAAACACAGATACGCAGTATTTT
TRBJ1-5 | TRBV27 | NA | NA | CASSLVGGAQPQHF | TGTGCCAGCAGTTTAGTAGGGGGTGCTCAGCCCCAGCATTTT
TRBJ2-1 | TRBV9 | NA | TRBD1 | CASRPGTGIYNEQFF | TGTGCCAGCAGACCCGGGACAGGGATCTACAATGAGCAGTTCTTC
TRBJ2-1 | TRBV5-1 | few | NA | CASSGTGISSVEQFF | TGCGCCAGCAGCGGTACAGGTATCTCGTCCGTGGAGCAGTTCTTC
TRBJ1-2 | TRBV5-1 | NA | NA | CASSRAGVYGYTF | TGCGCCAGCAGCCGCGCGGGGGTCTATGGCTACACCTTC
TRBJ1-1 | TRBV5-1 | NA | NA | CASHTPGVNTEAFF | TGCGCCAGTCACACCCCAGGGGTAAACACTGAAGCTTTCTTT
TRBJ2-1 | TRBV28 | NA | TRBD2 | CASSFSGRADNEQFF | TGTGCCAGCAGTTTTAGCGGGAGGGCCGACAATGAGCAGTTCTTC
TRBJ2-5 | TRBV5-1 | NA | TRBD1 | CASSLGQGMQETQYF | TGCGCCAGCAGCCTGGGACAGGGGATGCAAGAGACCCAGTACTTC
TRBJ1-2 | TRBV19 | NA | NA | CASSIVTQGDGYTF | TGTGCCAGTAGTATAGTAACCCAGGGTGACGGCTACACCTTC
TRBJ2-1 | TRBV18 | NA | TRBD1 | CASSSQGPYNEQFF | TGTGCCAGCTCATCACAGGGGCCCTACAATGAGCAGTTCTTC
TRBJ2-1 | TRBV6-1 | few | TRBD2 | CASSEANGLEHEQFF | TGTGCCAGCAGTGAAGCGAACGGACTAGAACATGAGCAGTTCTTC
TRBJ1-4 | TRBV13 | NA | TRBD1 | CASSLGGWRGRATNEKLFF | TGTGCCAGCAGCTTAGGCGGTTGGAGGGGGCGAGCAACTAATGAAAAACTGTTTTTT
TRBJ2-2 | TRBV29-1 | few | NA | CSAEGGQGGTGELFF | TGCAGCGCAGAGGGGGGCCAGGGGGGAACCGGGGAGCTGTTTTTT
TRBJ2-5 | TRBV6-1 | once | NA | CASSDVRAPQYF | TGTGCCAGCAGTGACGTGCGGGCACCCCAGTACTTC
TRBJ2-1 | TRBV19 | NA | NA | CASILRVSYNEQFF | TGTGCCAGTATCTTGCGAGTCTCCTACAATGAGCAGTTCTTC
TRBJ2-7 | TRBV30 | NA | TRBD2 | CACKYRGVYEQYF | TGTGCCTGTAAATATCGGGGGGTCTACGAGCAGTACTTC
TRBJ2-7 | TRBV5-1 | once | NA | CASSLGEPRGPAYEQYF | TGCGCCAGCAGCTTGGGGGAACCGCGAGGGCCCGCCTACGAGCAGTACTTC
TRBJ1-5 | TRBV9 | NA | TRBD1 | CASSVGTGTSNQPQHF | TGTGCCAGCAGCGTAGGGACAGGGACTAGCAATCAGCCCCAGCATTTT
TRBJ2-5 | TRBV3-1/TRBV3-2 | NA | TRBD2 | CASSQAGLAGAGGGETQYF | TGTGCCAGCAGCCAAGCGGGACTAGCGGGGGCTGGGGGTGGGGAGACCCAGTACTTC
TRBJ2-5 | TRBV27 | once | TRBD1 | CATRQGVYQETQYF | TGTGCCACCCGACAGGGGGTCTACCAAGAGACCCAGTACTTC
TRBJ2-1 | TRBV11-3 | NA | NA | CASSLVSSYNEQFF | TGTGCCAGCAGCTTAGTTTCCTCGTACAATGAGCAGTTCTTC
TRBJ2-5 | TRBV3-1/TRBV3-2 | once | NA | CASSLDREETQYF | TGTGCCAGCAGCCTCGACAGAGAAGAGACCCAGTACTTC
TRBJ1-2 | TRBV6-6 | NA | NA | CASGSRQYGYTF | TGTGCCAGCGGGAGCCGTCAGTATGGCTACACCTTC
TRBJ2-1 | TRBV19 | NA | TRBD2 | CASSIEREGLRQFF | TGTGCCAGTAGTATAGAAAGGGAGGGCCTCAGGCAGTTCTTC
TRBJ2-5 | TRBV19 | NA | NA | CASSRRAGVMYQETQYF | TGTGCCAGTAGTAGGCGGGCAGGGGTCATGTACCAAGAGACCCAGTACTTC
TRBJ1-2 | TRBV7-9 | NA | NA | CASSFFLSGSDYGYTF | TGTGCCAGCAGCTTTTTCCTGTCAGGGTCAGACTATGGCTACACCTTC
TRBJ2-3 | TRBV5-6 | NA | NA | CASTLTGDTQYF | TGTGCCAGCACCCTCACGGGAGATACGCAGTATTTT
TRBJ2-2 | TRBV25-1 | NA | NA | CASSEYRRIGNTGELFF | TGTGCCAGCAGTGAATATAGGCGGATAGGAAACACCGGGGAGCTGTTTTTT
TRBJ1-2 | TRBV28 | NA | TRBD1 | CASSSSSPGGRSLDGYTF | TGTGCCAGCAGTTCCTCCTCCCCAGGGGGGAGATCTCTCGATGGCTACACCTTC
TRBJ1-5 | TRBV2 | NA | NA | CASNPDRLINQPQHF | TGTGCCAGCAATCCAGACAGGCTGATAAATCAGCCCCAGCATTTT
TRBJ2-1 | TRBV7-3 | NA | NA | CASSLTIVGGEQFF | TGTGCCAGCAGCTTAACCATCGTAGGGGGTGAGCAGTTCTTC
TRBJ2-5 | TRBV5-1 | NA | TRBD2 | CASSLKNGGWETQYF | TGCGCCAGCAGCTTGAAGAACGGGGGGTGGGAGACCCAGTACTTC
TRBJ2-1 | TRBV3-1/TRBV3-2 | NA | TRBD2 | CASRSRKTSGSVNEQFF | TGTGCCAGCAGGTCCAGGAAGACTAGCGGGAGTGTAAATGAGCAGTTCTTC
TRBJ2-1 | TRBV29-1 | NA | TRBD2 | CISGAGGEEQFF | TGCATATCAGGAGCGGGAGGGGAGGAGCAGTTCTTC
TRBJ2-2 | TRBV7-8 | NA | TRBD2 | CASSFGLAGENTGELFF | TGTGCCAGCAGCTTCGGACTAGCGGGAGAAAACACCGGGGAGCTGTTTTTT
TRBJ2-7 | TRBV7-3 | NA | NA | CASSLQQGPYEQYF | TGTGCCAGCAGCTTACAACAGGGACCGTACGAGCAGTACTTC
TRBJ2-2 | TRBV18 | NA | TRBD1 | CASSPDRGRIGELFF | TGTGCCAGCTCACCTGACAGGGGGCGTATCGGGGAGCTGTTTTTT
TRBJ1-6 | TRBV2 | NA | TRBD1 | CASRWTGPYNSPLHF | TGTGCCAGCAGATGGACAGGGCCCTATAATTCACCCCTCCACTTT